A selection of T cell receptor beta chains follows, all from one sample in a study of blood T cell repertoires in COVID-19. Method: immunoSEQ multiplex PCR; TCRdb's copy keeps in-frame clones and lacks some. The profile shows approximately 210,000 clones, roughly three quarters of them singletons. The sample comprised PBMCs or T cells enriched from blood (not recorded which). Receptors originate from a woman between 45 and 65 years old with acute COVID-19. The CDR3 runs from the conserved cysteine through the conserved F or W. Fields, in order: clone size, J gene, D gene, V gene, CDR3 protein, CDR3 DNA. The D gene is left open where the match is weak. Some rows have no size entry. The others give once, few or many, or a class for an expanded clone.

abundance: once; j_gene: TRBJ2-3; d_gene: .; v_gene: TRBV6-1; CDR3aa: CASSEIGTPRTDTQYF; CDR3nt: TGTGCCAGCAGTGAGATTGGGACACCTCGCACAGATACGCAGTATTTT
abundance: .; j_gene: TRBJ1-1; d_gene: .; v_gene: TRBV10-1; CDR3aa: CATREGLGTEAFF; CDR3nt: TGCGCCACCCGGGAAGGTCTGGGGACTGAAGCTTTCTTT
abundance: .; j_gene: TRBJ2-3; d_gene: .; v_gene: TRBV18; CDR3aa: CASTSTDTQYF; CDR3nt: TGTGCCAGCACTAGCACAGATACGCAGTATTTT
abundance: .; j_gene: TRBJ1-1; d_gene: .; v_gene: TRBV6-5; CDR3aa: CASSYSRNLNTEAFF; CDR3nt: TGTGCCAGCAGTTACTCGCGCAATTTGAACACTGAAGCTTTCTTT
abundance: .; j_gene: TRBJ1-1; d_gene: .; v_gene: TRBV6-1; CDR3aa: CASRMGGRDTEAFF; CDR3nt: TGTGCCAGCAGGATGGGGGGACGGGACACTGAAGCTTTCTTT
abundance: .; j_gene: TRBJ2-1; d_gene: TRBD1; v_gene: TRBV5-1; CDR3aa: CASSPQDRGDEQFF; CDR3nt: TGCGCCAGCAGCCCTCAGGACAGGGGCGATGAGCAGTTCTTC
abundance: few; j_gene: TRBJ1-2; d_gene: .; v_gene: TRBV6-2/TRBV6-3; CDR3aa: CASSRVTLRGSYGYTF; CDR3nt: TGTGCCAGCAGCCGCGTAACCCTACGTGGTAGCTATGGCTACACCTTC
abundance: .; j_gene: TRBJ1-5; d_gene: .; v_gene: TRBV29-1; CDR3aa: CSVGQGYNQPQHF; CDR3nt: TGCAGCGTTGGCCAGGGGTACAATCAGCCCCAGCATTTT
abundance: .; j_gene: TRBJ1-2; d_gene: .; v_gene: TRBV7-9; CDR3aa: CASSPLSEYLYGYTF; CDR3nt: TGTGCCAGCAGCCCCCTTTCCGAGTACCTCTATGGCTACACCTTC
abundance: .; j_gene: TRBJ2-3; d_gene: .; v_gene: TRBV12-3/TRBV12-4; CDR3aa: CASSLGSRDTQYF; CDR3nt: TGTGCCAGCAGTTTAGGGTCCAGAGATACGCAGTATTTT
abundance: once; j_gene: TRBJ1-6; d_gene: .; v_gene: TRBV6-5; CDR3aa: CASSYSPQQSGWPLHF; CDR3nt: TGTGCCAGCAGTTACTCGCCCCAACAGTCCGGTTGGCCCCTCCACTTT
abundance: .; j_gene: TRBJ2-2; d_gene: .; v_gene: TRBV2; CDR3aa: CASSPRLTSGELFF; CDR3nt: TGTGCCAGCAGTCCCCGTTTGACTAGCGGGGAGCTGTTTTTT
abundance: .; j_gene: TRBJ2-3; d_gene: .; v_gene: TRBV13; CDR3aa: CASSLGWVIETKNTDTQYF; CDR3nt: TGTGCCAGCAGCTTAGGGTGGGTTATAGAGACTAAGAACACAGATACGCAGTATTTT
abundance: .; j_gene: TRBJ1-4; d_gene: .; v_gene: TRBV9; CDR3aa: CASSVGQTTNEKLFF; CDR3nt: TGTGCCAGCAGCGTAGGACAGACAACTAATGAAAAACTGTTTTTT
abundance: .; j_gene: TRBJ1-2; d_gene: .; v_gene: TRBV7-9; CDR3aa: CASSLALAPGGGGGYTF; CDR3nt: TGTGCCAGCAGCTTAGCGTTAGCCCCGGGAGGGGGAGGCGGCTACACCTTC
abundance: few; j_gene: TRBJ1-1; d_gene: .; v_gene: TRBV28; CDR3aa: CASSPGAGRREDTEAFF; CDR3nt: TGTGCCAGCAGTCCAGGCGCAGGCCGGCGGGAGGACACTGAAGCTTTCTTT
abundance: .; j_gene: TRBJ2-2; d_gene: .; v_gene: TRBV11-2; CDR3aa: CASRVPLVRDTNTGELFF; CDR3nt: TGTGCCAGCAGAGTACCCCTCGTCCGGGACACAAACACCGGGGAGCTGTTTTTT
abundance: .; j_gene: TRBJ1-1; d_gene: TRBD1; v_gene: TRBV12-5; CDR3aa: CASGREQGARNTEAFF; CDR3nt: TGTGCTAGTGGTCGGGAACAGGGGGCGCGGAACACTGAAGCTTTCTTT
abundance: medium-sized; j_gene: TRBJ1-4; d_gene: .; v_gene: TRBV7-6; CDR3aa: CASSPTANEKLFF; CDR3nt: TGTGCCAGCAGCCCAACAGCTAATGAAAAACTGTTTTTT
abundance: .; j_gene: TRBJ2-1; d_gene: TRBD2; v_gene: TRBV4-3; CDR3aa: CASSPDVAGGGFF; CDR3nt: TGCGCCAGCAGCCCCGATGTAGCGGGGGGCGGGTTCTTC
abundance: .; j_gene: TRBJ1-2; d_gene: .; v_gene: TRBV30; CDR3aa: CAWSSDRTGGYTF; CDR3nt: TGTGCCTGGAGTTCCGACAGGACGGGGGGCTACACCTTC
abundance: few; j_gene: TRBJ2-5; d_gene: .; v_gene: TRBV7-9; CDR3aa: CASSLASVPGETQYF; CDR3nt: TGTGCCAGCAGCTTAGCGTCGGTGCCGGGGGAGACCCAGTACTTC
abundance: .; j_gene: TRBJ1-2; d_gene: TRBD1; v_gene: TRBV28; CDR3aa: CASSLFGTEANYGYTF; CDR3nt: TGTGCCAGCAGTTTATTCGGGACAGAAGCTAACTATGGCTACACCTTC
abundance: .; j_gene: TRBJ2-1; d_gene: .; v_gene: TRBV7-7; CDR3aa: CASSPSEGVYNEQFF; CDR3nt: TGTGCCAGCAGCCCAAGCGAGGGGGTGTACAATGAGCAGTTCTTC
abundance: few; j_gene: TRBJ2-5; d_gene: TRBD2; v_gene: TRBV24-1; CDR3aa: CATSDSPHGTRRETQYF; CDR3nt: TGTGCCACCAGTGATTCTCCCCATGGGACTAGAAGAGAGACCCAGTACTTC
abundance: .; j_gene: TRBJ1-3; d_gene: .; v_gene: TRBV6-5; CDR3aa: CASSRTGSGNTIYF; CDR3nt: TGTGCCAGCAGTCGCACCGGCTCTGGAAACACCATATATTTT
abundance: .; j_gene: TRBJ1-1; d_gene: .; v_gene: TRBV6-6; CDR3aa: CASEGGYPEAFF; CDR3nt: TGTGCCAGCGAAGGGGGATACCCTGAAGCTTTCTTT
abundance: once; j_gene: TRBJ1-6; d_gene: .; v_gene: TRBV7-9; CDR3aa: CASSPGDSPLHF; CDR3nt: TGTGCCAGCAGCCCAGGGGACTCACCCCTCCACTTT
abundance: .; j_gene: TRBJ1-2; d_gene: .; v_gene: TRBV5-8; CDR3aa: CASSLRGGHFRGYTF; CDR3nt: TGTGCCAGCAGCTTGAGGGGAGGACATTTCCGCGGCTACACCTTC
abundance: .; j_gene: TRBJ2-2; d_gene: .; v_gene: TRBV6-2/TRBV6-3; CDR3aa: CASSLALPGELFF; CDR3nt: TGTGCCAGCAGCCTGGCTTTGCCCGGGGAGCTGTTTTTT
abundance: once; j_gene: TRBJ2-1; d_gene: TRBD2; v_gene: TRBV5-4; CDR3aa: CALGLAGYYNEQFF; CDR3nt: TGTGCCCTGGGACTAGCGGGGTACTACAATGAGCAGTTCTTC
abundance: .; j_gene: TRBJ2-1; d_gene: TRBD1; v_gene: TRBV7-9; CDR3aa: CASSPDRAEQFF; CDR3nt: TGTGCCAGCAGCCCCGACAGGGCAGAGCAGTTCTTC
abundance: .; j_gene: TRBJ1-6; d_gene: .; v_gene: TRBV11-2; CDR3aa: CASSLTPRPGPTPLHF; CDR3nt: TGTGCCAGCAGCCTTACCCCTAGGCCGGGTCCAACACCCCTCCACTTT
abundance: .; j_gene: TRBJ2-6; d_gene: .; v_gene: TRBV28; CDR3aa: CASSFFLSSGANVLTF; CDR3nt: TGTGCCAGCAGTTTTTTCTTGAGCTCTGGGGCCAACGTCCTGACTTTC
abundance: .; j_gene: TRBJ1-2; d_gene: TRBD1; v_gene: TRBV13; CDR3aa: CASSAGQGGALGYTF; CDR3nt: TGTGCCAGCAGCGCGGGACAGGGTGGTGCTCTCGGCTACACCTTC
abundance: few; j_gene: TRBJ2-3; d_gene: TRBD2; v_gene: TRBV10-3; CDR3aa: CAIILRTSGGGDTQYF; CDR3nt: TGTGCCATCATCCTTCGGACTAGCGGGGGCGGAGATACGCAGTATTTT
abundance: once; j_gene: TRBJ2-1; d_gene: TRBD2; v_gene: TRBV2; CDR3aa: CASSEMRGLALEQFF; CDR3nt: TGTGCCAGCAGTGAAATGAGAGGACTAGCTTTGGAGCAGTTCTTC
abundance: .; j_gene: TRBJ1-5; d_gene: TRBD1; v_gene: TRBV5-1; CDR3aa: CASSHRQGGQPQHF; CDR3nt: TGCGCCAGCAGCCACAGACAGGGTGGGCAGCCCCAGCATTTT
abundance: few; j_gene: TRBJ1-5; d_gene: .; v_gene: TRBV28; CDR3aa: CASSLGPGRPQHF; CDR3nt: TGTGCCAGCAGTTTGGGCCCGGGGAGGCCCCAGCATTTT
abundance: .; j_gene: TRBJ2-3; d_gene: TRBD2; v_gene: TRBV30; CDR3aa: CAWSVGIAGEFGGDTQYF; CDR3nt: TGTGCCTGGAGTGTTGGGATAGCGGGGGAATTTGGAGGAGATACGCAGTATTTT
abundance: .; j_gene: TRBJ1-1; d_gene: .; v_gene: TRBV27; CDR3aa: CASSFPGHSEAFF; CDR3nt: TGTGCCAGCAGTTTCCCCGGACATTCTGAAGCTTTCTTT
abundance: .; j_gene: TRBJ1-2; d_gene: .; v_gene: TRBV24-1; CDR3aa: CATSARGEGYTF; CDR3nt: TGTGCCACCAGTGCGAGAGGCGAGGGCTACACCTTC
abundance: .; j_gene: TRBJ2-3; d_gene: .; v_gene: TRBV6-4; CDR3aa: CASSEGGHTDTQYF; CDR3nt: TGTGCCAGCAGTGAGGGGGGGCACACAGATACGCAGTATTTT
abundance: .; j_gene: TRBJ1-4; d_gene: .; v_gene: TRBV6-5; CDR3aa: CASRPGGVGEKLFF; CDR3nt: TGTGCCAGCAGACCCGGGGGGGTAGGGGAAAAACTGTTTTTT
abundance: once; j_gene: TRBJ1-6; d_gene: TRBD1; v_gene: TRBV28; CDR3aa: CASILDRVGAPLHF; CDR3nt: TGTGCCAGCATTCTAGACAGGGTTGGCGCACCCCTCCACTTT
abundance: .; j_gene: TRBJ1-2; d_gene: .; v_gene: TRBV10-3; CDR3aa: CAIRLGVTDGYTF; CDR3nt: TGTGCCATCAGACTCGGGGTTACGGACGGCTACACCTTC
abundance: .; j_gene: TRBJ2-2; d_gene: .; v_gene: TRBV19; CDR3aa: CATPQGKSNTGELFF; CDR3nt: TGTGCCACCCCGCAGGGGAAGTCAAACACCGGGGAGCTGTTTTTT
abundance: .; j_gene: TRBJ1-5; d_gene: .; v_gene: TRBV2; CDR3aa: CASQDRWGQPQHF; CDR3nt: TGTGCCAGCCAAGACAGGTGGGGCCAGCCCCAGCATTTT
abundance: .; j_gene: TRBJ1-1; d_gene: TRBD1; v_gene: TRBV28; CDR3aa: CASSPGTATNTEAFF; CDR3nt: TGTGCCAGCAGTCCGGGGACAGCTACGAACACTGAAGCTTTCTTT
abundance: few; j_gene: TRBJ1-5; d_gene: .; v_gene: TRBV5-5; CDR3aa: CASSLVQGYQPQHF; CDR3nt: TGTGCCAGCAGCTTGGTTCAGGGGTACCAGCCCCAGCATTTT
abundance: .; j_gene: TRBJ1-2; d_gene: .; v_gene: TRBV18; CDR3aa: CASSPQDRFASGYTF; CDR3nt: TGTGCCAGCTCACCGCAGGACAGATTCGCTAGTGGCTACACCTTC
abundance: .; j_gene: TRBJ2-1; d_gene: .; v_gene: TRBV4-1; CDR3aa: CASSQDLGLAHNEQFF; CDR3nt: TGCGCCAGCAGCCAAGATCTAGGCCTGGCCCACAATGAGCAGTTCTTC
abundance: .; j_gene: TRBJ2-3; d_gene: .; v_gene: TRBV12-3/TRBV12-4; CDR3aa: CASTMTADTQYF; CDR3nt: TGTGCCAGCACTATGACAGCAGATACGCAGTATTTT